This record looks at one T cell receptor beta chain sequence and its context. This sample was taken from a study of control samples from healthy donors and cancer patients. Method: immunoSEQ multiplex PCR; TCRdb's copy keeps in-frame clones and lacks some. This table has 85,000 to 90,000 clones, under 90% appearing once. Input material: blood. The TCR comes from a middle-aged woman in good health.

For the CDR3, the DNA is TGTGCCAGCAGCCAAGCTCCCTCGGGGACATCTGGAAACACCATATATTTT. Its protein product is CASSQAPSGTSGNTIYF. The chain is built from TRBV3-1 (or the pseudogene TRBV3-2) and TRBJ1-3; perhaps TRBD1 as D (6 bases). CDR3 length: 17 amino acids. In germline, CDR1 is LGHDT, CDR2 YNNKEL (reference sequence). V dropped 1 base and J dropped 1 base, with 14 bases sitting between them.